In this sample, the clone carrying this T cell receptor beta chain turned up many times. The data originate from a study of kidney transplant recipient with SARS-CoV-2 infection. Via MiXCR, TCRdb re-called the reads, giving one row per CDR3 protein. The sample shows about 250,000 distinct CDR3 sequences, under 35% of them seen only once. The CDR3 consists of 13 residues. V was shortened by 5 bases and J by 1 base, with 6 bases between the two germline ends. The germline gives CDR1 MNHEY, CDR2 SVGEGT. The sequence was obtained from a male patient younger than 45 who had COVID-19 and was a kidney transplant recipient. Some T cells may originate from the graft donor. This rearrangement joins TRBV6-2 or TRBV6-3 to TRBJ1-3; D is ambiguous. The sequenced sample was a blood sample, obtained at baseline and around day 120 from a kidney transplant recipient. The CDR3 loop is CASSAWSGNTIYF. The DNA for the CDR3 is TGTGCCAGCAGTGCGTGGTCTGGAAACACCATATATTTT.